Shown below are 21 T cell receptor beta chains from a single sample sequenced in a study of T cell repertoires in cytomegalovirus infection. MiXCR, applied by TCRdb to the reads, yields one record per CDR3 protein. Here the sample spans a few hundred thousand distinct CDR3 sequences, roughly 9.5% being singletons. Specimen: PBMCs. The origin of the receptors is a human donor in good health (CMV status not recorded). Some clones in this sample may be carry-over from other donors' samples.

This clonotype was picked up many times. The chain is built from TRBV19 and TRBJ1-2; 8 bases map to TRBD1. CDR3 length: 14 residues. With 7 bases clipped from V and 2 bases from J, the junction kept 6 bases outside the gene matches. Looked up from germline, CDR1 is LNHDA and CDR2 is SQIVND (reference sequence). In DNA form, the CDR3 reads TGTGCCAGTATGGACAGGGCAAGGAACTATGGCTACACCTTC. As protein: CASMDRARNYGYTF.

The chain joins TRBV29-1 to TRBJ2-7; TRBD1 aligns across 10 bases. The J segment lost 8 bases and the V segment lost 5 bases, leaving 9 bases of the junction unmatched. Germline V lookup: CDR1 SQVTM, CDR2 ANQGSEA. This CDR3 has 13 residues. The CDR3 DNA reads as TGCAGCGTTCTCGAGGGACAGGGGAACAAGCAGTACTTC. Translating gives CSVLEGQGNKQYF.

This rearrangement joins TRBV6-2 or TRBV6-3 to TRBJ2-2, with D perhaps TRBD1 (6 bases). Trimming left V 6 bases short and J 5 bases short, with 10 bases between. The CDR3 is 13 amino acids. The germline V gene encodes CDR1 MNHEY and CDR2 SVGEGT. The CDR3 DNA reads TGTGCCAGCAGGACAACAGGGACCGGGGAGCTGTTTTTT. Amino acid sequence: CASRTTGTGELFF.

At least ten counts were recorded for this clonotype. The chain joins TRBV7-2 to TRBJ2-2; 7 bases line up with TRBD1. After removal of 2 bases from V and 4 bases from J, the junction contained 7 bases not matched to a gene. The CDR3 covers 16 residues. CDR1 is SGHTA and CDR2 is FQGNSA in the germline V gene. The CDR3 region has the DNA TGTGCCAGCAGCTTATTGCGGCGACAGGGCACCGGGGAGCTGTTTTTT. It specifies CASSLLRRQGTGELFF.

In this sample, this clonotype turned up a few times. The chain joins TRBV19 to TRBJ2-2; 9 nucleotides line up with TRBD1. There are 15 residues in the CDR3. The germline CDR1 and CDR2 sequences are LNHDA and SQIVND (reference sequence). The V gene end was trimmed by 3 bases and the J gene end by 4 bases; junction bases not matched to a gene: 3. This CDR3 reads CASSMRDRVTGELFF. The CDR3, as DNA: TGTGCCAGTAGTATGCGGGACAGGGTCACCGGGGAGCTGTTTTTT.

V is TRBV7-6 and J is TRBJ1-5; D is undetermined. Trimming stripped 3 bases from V and 4 bases from J, with 10 bases between. CDR1 is SGHVS, CDR2 FNYEAQ, per germline. The CDR3 runs to 14 residues. In nucleotides, the CDR3 is TGTGCCAGCAGCTTCGTTAGTAGTAATCAGCCCCAGCATTTT. Translated, it gives CASSFVSSNQPQHF.

The chain links TRBV5-1 to TRBJ2-7, with 12 positions matching TRBD1. There are 14 residues in the CDR3. V lost 7 bases and J lost 6; bases outside the gene matches: 8. The germline gives CDR1 SGHRS, CDR2 YFSETQ. The CDR3 coding sequence is TGCGCCAGCGGCCCGGGACAGGGGGCGTTCGAGCAGTACTTC. The encoded protein is CASGPGQGAFEQYF.

This clonotype was seen ten or more times. The chain is built from TRBV4-3 and TRBJ2-5, with 11 bases lining up with TRBD2. Germline CDR1 and CDR2: LGHNA and YSLEER. The J segment lost 1 base and the V segment lost 4 bases, leaving 8 bases of the junction unmatched. The CDR3 consists of 17 residues. CDR3 sequence (DNA): TGCGCCAGCAGCCCCTCGATAGCGGGAGGGCCCCAAGAGACCCAGTACTTC. Amino acid sequence: CASSPSIAGGPQETQYF.

This sequence joins TRBV7-6 and TRBJ2-2; tentative D call: TRBD2 (5 bases). Trimming pared 5 bases from V and 0 bases from J, leaving 13 bases between. The CDR3 has 16 amino acids. Germline CDR1 SGHVS, CDR2 FNYEAQ. CDR3 amino acids: CASSLGPAANTGELFF. In DNA, the CDR3 is TGTGCCAGCAGCCTCGGACCAGCGGCGAACACCGGGGAGCTGTTTTTT.

In this sample, this clonotype turned up a few times. The chain employs TRBV29-1 and TRBJ1-2; 8 bases are shared with TRBD1. From germline, CDR1 is SQVTM and CDR2 ANQGSEA. V was clipped by 6 bases and J by 4 bases; unmatched bases: 16. The CDR3 covers 16 residues. CDR3 region: CSVTSLRFGQGYGYTF. The CDR3, as DNA: TGCAGCGTCACCAGCCTTCGTTTCGGACAGGGCTATGGCTACACCTTC.

At least ten counts were recorded for this clonotype. The chain joins TRBV7-8 to TRBJ1-2; no clear D gene. CDR1 is SGHVS, CDR2 FQNEAQ, per germline. The CDR3 is made up of 15 amino acids. Trimming removed 5 bases from V and 2 bases from J, with 15 bases in between. The CDR3 nucleotides are TGTGCCAGCAGCCCTCTTGATTTCGGGAACTATGGCTACACCTTC. The encoded protein is CASSPLDFGNYGYTF.

Points on this clonotype: A much larger clone lies one base from this, so it may be a read error. The chain employs TRBV11-2 and TRBJ1-1; D is perhaps TRBD1 (5 bases). The length of the CDR3 is 13 residues. V dropped 7 bases and J dropped 5 bases, with 14 bases sitting between them. CDR1 and CDR2 (germline): SGHAT, FQNNGV. CDR3 DNA sequence: TGTGCCAGCATGCCAGGGTTAGGGACTGAAGCTTTCTTT. As protein: CASMPGLGTEAFF.

This clonotype has a count of ten or more. This CDR3 is CASRLETGVYNEQFF. The CDR3 nucleotides are TGTGCCAGCAGGCTCGAGACAGGGGTCTACAATGAGCAGTTCTTC. The chain uses TRBV12-3 or TRBV12-4 and TRBJ2-1; 8 bases agree with TRBD1. CDR3 length: 15 residues. The V segment lost 6 bases and the J segment 3 bases; nucleotides outside the gene matches: 7.

This clonotype was detected only a few times. This may be a read error, as it is one base from a much larger clone. This rearrangement joins TRBV7-8 to TRBJ1-2; weak D call: TRBD1 (5 bases). There are 15 residues in the CDR3. V lost 1 base to trimming and J lost 8 bases, with 17 bases between them. Germline CDR1 is SGHVS and CDR2 is FQNEAQ. CDR3 loop: CASSLVVALQVGYTF. CDR3 sequence (DNA): TGTGCCAGCAGCTTAGTGGTAGCTTTACAGGTGGGCTACACCTTC.

This clonotype has a count of ten or more. A read error may account for a junction end that differs from germline. The rearrangement uses TRBV19 and TRBJ2-4; D is uncertain. The germline V gene has CDR1 LNHDA and CDR2 SQIVND (reference sequence). The CDR3 consists of 11 residues. For the CDR3, the DNA is TGTGCCAGTAGTTCCGGACCAGATTTCAGCTTC. Its protein product is CASSSGPDFSF.

This clonotype was recorded a few times. The chain carries TRBV7-3 and TRBJ1-1, with D unresolved. Germline CDR1 reads SGHTA; CDR2 reads FQGTGA. With 6 bases removed from V and 1 base from J, the gap between germline ends came to 9 bases. The CDR3 loop spans 13 amino acids. This CDR3 is CASRGRGNTEAFF. Written as DNA, the CDR3 is TGTGCCAGCAGAGGGAGAGGGAACACTGAAGCTTTCTTT.

There are many counts of this clonotype. The CDR3 DNA reads as TGTGCCAGCAGCCTGGGACAGCTCGGCTACACCTTC. Translation: CASSLGQLGYTF. The chain couples TRBV7-9 to TRBJ1-2; 7 positions agree with TRBD1. In germline, CDR1 is SEHNR, CDR2 FQNEAQ (reference sequence). With V trimmed by 5 bases and J by 8 bases, 5 bases remained unmatched. CDR3 length: 12 amino acids.

This clonotype was counted only a few times. This chain joins TRBV2 and TRBJ2-1; D is perhaps TRBD1 (7 bases). The CDR3 length is 13 residues. Germline V CDR1 and CDR2: SNHLY, FYNNEI. The V gene lost 5 bases and the J gene lost 9 bases, with 14 bases spanning the gap. The CDR3 is CASSRRGLSEQFF. CDR3 sequence (DNA): TGTGCCAGCAGTCGGAGGGGGCTTAGTGAGCAGTTCTTC.

V usage is TRBV11-2 and J usage is TRBJ1-1; tentatively, D is TRBD1 (6 bases). Trimming cost V 5 bases and J 2 bases, with 18 bases left between them. This CDR3 contains 16 residues. Germline CDR1 is SGHAT and CDR2 is FQNNGV. This chain's CDR3 is CASSAPRGGLNTEAFF. CDR3 sequence (DNA): TGTGCCAGCAGCGCTCCAAGGGGGGGGCTTAACACTGAAGCTTTCTTT.

This clonotype was seen a handful of times. The CDR3, as DNA: TGTGCCAGCAGGGACACAGGGGGCGGCTCCTACGAGCAGTACTTC. Its protein is CASRDTGGGSYEQYF. The chain uses TRBV6-6 and TRBJ2-7, with 9 bases that match TRBD1. The CDR3 sequence is 15 residues long. V lost 6 bases, J lost 0 bases, and 6 bases stayed unmatched. The germline CDR1 and CDR2 sequences are MNHNY and SVGAGI (reference sequence).

This clonotype has ten or more counts. The CDR3 DNA follows: TGTGCCAGCAGCTCGGACAGAGCCCTTCCCTCCTATGGCTACACCTTC. Protein sequence: CASSSDRALPSYGYTF. The chain links TRBV7-2 to TRBJ1-2, with D maybe TRBD1 (6 bases). The V end was cut by 4 bases, the J end by 4 bases, with 19 bases between. This CDR3 is built from 16 residues. Looked up from germline, CDR1 is SGHTA and CDR2 is FQGNSA.